These 22 T cell receptor beta chains share one sample of origin, sequenced in a study of regulatory T cells in long-lasting Graves disease. Described time point: newly diagnosed GD, antithyroid drugs for less than 3 months. Preparation of the TCR library used RNA extracted from PBMCs. CDR3 regions were amplified by Arm-PCR using iRepertoire HTBI primers to build TCR beta libraries. TCRdb re-derived calls from the multiplex PCR reads in MiXCR, one entry per CDR3 protein. The sample includes some 250,000 distinct CDR3 sequences, about 17% of them seen just once. The sample was peripheral blood mononuclear cells (PBMCs), taken at new diagnosis, from a patient treated with antithyroid drugs. The receptors were gathered from a female donor with Graves disease.

The chain combines TRBV20-1 with TRBJ2-3; the D gene is possibly TRBD2 (6 bases). V was pared by 6 bases and J by 4 bases, with 17 bases between. Germline CDR1 and CDR2: DFQATT and SNEGSKA (reference sequence). This CDR3 contains 14 residues. CDR3 nucleotides: TGCAGTGCGTTCGGAGGGGTAACGGCAGATACGCAGTATTTT. Translated, it gives CSAFGGVTADTQYF.

This clonotype turned up a few times. The gene calls are TRBV20-1 and TRBJ1-5; 10 bases are a match to TRBD1. V trimming: 8 bases; J trimming: 4 bases; junction bases outside the gene matches: 8. The CDR3 runs to 14 residues. Germline V CDR1 and CDR2: DFQATT, SNEGSKA (reference sequence). This CDR3 is CSMLGDRGNQPQHF. CDR3 nucleotide sequence: TGCAGTATGCTGGGGGACAGGGGAAATCAGCCCCAGCATTTT.

This clonotype was recorded many times. The gene calls are TRBV6-1 and TRBJ1-6; D possibly corresponds to TRBD1 (5 bases). V shed 7 bases and J shed 8 bases, with 12 bases lying between them. Germline CDR1 and CDR2: MNHNS and SASEGT. The CDR3 contains 13 residues. Written as DNA, the CDR3 is TGTGCCAGCATGCAGGGCGTGGATTCACCCCTCCACTTT. Protein product: CASMQGVDSPLHF.

This clonotype was counted at least ten times. This chain uses TRBV12-3 or TRBV12-4 with TRBJ2-2, with a possible D match to TRBD1 (5 bases). The CDR3 spans 16 residues. V was trimmed by 5 bases and J by 1 base, leaving 14 bases between them. CDR3 DNA sequence: TGTGCCAGCAGTGATTATAAAGGGGTGAACACCGGGGAGCTGTTTTTT. This gives the protein CASSDYKGVNTGELFF.

The table lists this clonotype with many counts. This rearrangement joins TRBV20-1 to TRBJ1-2, with D unresolved. There are 11 residues in the CDR3. Germline values: CDR1 DFQATT, CDR2 SNEGSKA (reference sequence). Trimming took off 2 bases at V and 4 bases at J, with 5 bases between the two ends. The chain's CDR3 is CSARLGYGYTF. The CDR3 DNA reads TGCAGTGCTAGATTGGGCTATGGCTACACCTTC.

This clonotype was counted between two and nine times. The chain links TRBV11-2 to TRBJ2-1, with D possibly matching TRBD1 (6 bases). The J call is in doubt because the DNA end fits TRBJ2-5 better. CDR1 and CDR2 from the germline V gene are SGHAT and FQNNGV. The CDR3 sequence is 19 residues long. The CDR3: CASSSRPGTIRRYRETQYF. The CDR3 DNA follows: TGTGCCAGCAGTTCCCGCCCCGGGACAATCAGGAGGTATCGTGAGACCCAGTACTTC.

CDR3 sequence: CASRVSGNSYNEQFF. CDR3 nucleotides: TGTGCCAGCAGAGTCAGCGGGAACTCCTACAATGAGCAGTTCTTC. The genes are TRBV27 and TRBJ2-1; 7 nucleotides match TRBD2. Germline CDR1 is MNHEY and CDR2 is SMNVEV (reference sequence). J lost 0 bases, V lost 6 bases, and 5 bases had no gene match. The CDR3 contains 15 residues.

This clonotype was counted at least ten times. This sequence joins TRBV7-3 and TRBJ2-5; possible D gene TRBD2, 5 bases. CDR1 is SGHTA and CDR2 is FQGTGA in the germline V gene. V was shortened by 5 bases and J by 7 bases, with 17 bases between the two germline ends. The CDR3 totals 14 residues. CDR3 protein: CASSLLAPPGTQYF. The CDR3 coding sequence is TGTGCCAGCAGCCTGCTAGCCCCCCCCGGGACCCAGTACTTC.

V and J are TRBV27 and TRBJ1-5, with TRBD1 matching 7 bases. The CDR3 has 16 residues. Germline V gene sequence: CDR1 MNHEY, CDR2 SMNVEV (reference sequence). J gave up 9 bases and V 2 bases, and 13 bases lay outside the gene matches. The CDR3 coding sequence is TGTGCCAGCAGTTTAAGACAGACAGGGACGATAAGGCCCCAGCATTTT. The encoded protein is CASSLRQTGTIRPQHF.

This clonotype was detected many times. This rearrangement joins TRBV6-1 to TRBJ1-3, with D possibly matching TRBD1 (6 bases). The CDR3 runs to 16 residues. Trimming removed 1 base from V and 1 base from J, with 11 bases in between. Germline V gene lookup returns CDR1 MNHNS and CDR2 SASEGT. The DNA for the CDR3 is TGTGCCAGCAGTGAAGAGGGGGGGACGTCTGGAAACACCATATATTTT. Protein product: CASSEEGGTSGNTIYF.

This clonotype has a count of ten or more. V gene TRBV27 combines with J gene TRBJ2-5; D not certain. Trimming stripped 0 bases from V and 2 bases from J, with 10 bases between. CDR1 and CDR2 from the germline V gene are MNHEY and SMNVEV (reference sequence). CDR3 length: 15 residues. As DNA, the CDR3 is TGTGCCAGCAGTTTATCCCCACGACCACAAGAGACCCAGTACTTC. It specifies CASSLSPRPQETQYF.

This clonotype was seen repeatedly, ten times or more. The V and J genes are TRBV6-1 and TRBJ2-3; 9 bases map to TRBD1. The V gene's germline CDR1 is MNHNS and CDR2 SASEGT. This CDR3 has 15 residues. Unmatched junction bases numbered 10, after V lost 8 bases and J lost 4 bases. As DNA, the CDR3 is TGTGCCAGCTGGGACAGGGTCGAAAGCGCAGATACGCAGTATTTT. Its protein is CASWDRVESADTQYF.

This clonotype came up a few times. The chain has TRBV20-1 and TRBJ2-3, with D perhaps TRBD2 (5 bases). Germline-derived CDR1 and CDR2 are DFQATT and SNEGSKA (reference sequence). The length of the CDR3 is 15 residues. CDR3 sequence reads: CNIEGPVLGTDTQYF. In nucleotides, the CDR3 is TGCAACATAGAAGGTCCGGTACTAGGAACCGATACGCAGTATTTT.

This clonotype was seen repeatedly, ten times or more. This chain connects TRBV18 to TRBJ2-5; D is unresolved. The CDR3 runs to 14 residues. In germline, CDR1 is KGHSH, CDR2 LQKENI. Trimming pared 2 bases from V and 2 bases from J, leaving 9 bases between. The CDR3 DNA sequence: TGTGCCAGCTCACCAGGAGTACTACAAGAGACCCAGTACTTC. Translated: CASSPGVLQETQYF.

This clonotype was observed at least ten times. The chain combines TRBV12-3 or TRBV12-4 with TRBJ1-1, with D maybe TRBD1 (5 bases). The CDR3 loop spans 13 amino acids. The V gene lost 3 bases and the J gene lost 5 bases, with 10 bases spanning the gap. Here the CDR3 DNA reads TGTGCCAGCAGTTTTGGGGCGTGGACTGAAGCTTTCTTT. Translated, it gives CASSFGAWTEAFF.

The sample holds a few counts of this clonotype. This chain uses TRBV4-3 with TRBJ2-2; the match to TRBD2 covers 8 bases. Germline values: CDR1 LGHNA, CDR2 YSLEER. V trimming: 4 bases; J trimming: 2 bases; junction bases outside the gene matches: 9. The CDR3 contains 17 residues. For the CDR3, the DNA is TGCGCCAGCAGCCGGAGACATAGCGGGGTTAACACCGGGGAGCTGTTTTTT. Translating gives CASSRRHSGVNTGELFF.

V and J are TRBV9 and TRBJ2-5, with 16 positions matching TRBD2. Per germline, CDR1 SGDLS and CDR2 YYNGEE. Trimming took 0 bases from V and 5 from J; bases not matched to a gene: 7. The CDR3 consists of 18 residues. The CDR3 DNA is TGTGCCAGCAGCGTAGAGGGGACTAGCGGGAGGGCCTGGGAGACCCAGTACTTC. Amino acids: CASSVEGTSGRAWETQYF.

The V gene is TRBV11-2, the J gene TRBJ2-4; D is tentatively TRBD1 or TRBD2 (7 bases each). The V gene's germline CDR1 is SGHAT and CDR2 FQNNGV. V was clipped by 1 base and J by 0 bases, with 16 bases between them. This CDR3 spans 18 amino acids. The CDR3 DNA is TGTGCCAGCAGCTTAGGCAGGGGGGGGCGGCTAGCCAAAAACATTCAGTACTTC. Residues: CASSLGRGGRLAKNIQYF.

The chain uses TRBV11-3 and TRBJ2-3, with 7 positions matching TRBD1. CDR1 and CDR2 from the germline V gene are SGHNT and YENEEA. After removal of 10 bases from V and 2 bases from J, the junction contained 9 bases not matched to a gene. This CDR3 spans 14 amino acids. The CDR3 reads CATSPGQNTDTQYF. The DNA of the CDR3 is TGTGCCACGAGTCCGGGACAGAACACAGATACGCAGTATTTT.

This clonotype was counted between two and nine times. A junction boundary mismatches the germline segment, possibly from a read error. The chain employs TRBV6-2 or TRBV6-3 and TRBJ2-2; a possible D gene is TRBD1 (6 bases). This CDR3 region has 17 residues. CDR1 MNHEY and CDR2 SVGEGT come from the germline V gene. The CDR3 protein is CASSHSTGRSGTGELFF. CDR3 in DNA: TGTGCCAGCAGTCACTCCACAGGGCGTTCGGGCACCGGGGAGCTGTTTTTT.

This clonotype was seen a single time. V gene TRBV6-1 combines with J gene TRBJ1-1; D is undetermined. This CDR3 is built from 17 residues. V lost 6 bases and J 1 base, leaving 21 bases between the germline ends. CDR1 and CDR2 from the germline V gene are MNHNS and SASEGT. This CDR3 is CASRIDPSGEENTEAFF. The CDR3 DNA is TGTGCCAGCAGAATAGACCCTAGCGGGGAAGAGAACACTGAAGCTTTCTTT.

A word on this clonotype: This may come from a read error, since a much larger clone is one base off. The chain uses TRBV7-2 and TRBJ2-3, with 10 bases lining up with TRBD2. The trim removed 5 bases at V and 2 bases at J, leaving 7 bases unmatched. Germline V lookup: CDR1 SGHTA, CDR2 FQGNSA. The CDR3 length is 16 residues. CDR3 protein: CASSVYTSGTTDTQYF. CDR3 in DNA: TGTGCCAGCAGCGTATACACTAGCGGGACCACAGATACGCAGTATTTT. Combining the CDR3 with reference TRBV7-2 and TRBJ2-3 gives the whole variable domain GAGVSQSPSNKVTEKGKDVELRCDPISGHTALYWYRQSLGQGLEFLIYFQGNSAPDKSGLPSDRFSAERTGGSVSTLTIQRTQQEDSAVYLCASSVYTSGTTDTQYFGPGTRLTVL.